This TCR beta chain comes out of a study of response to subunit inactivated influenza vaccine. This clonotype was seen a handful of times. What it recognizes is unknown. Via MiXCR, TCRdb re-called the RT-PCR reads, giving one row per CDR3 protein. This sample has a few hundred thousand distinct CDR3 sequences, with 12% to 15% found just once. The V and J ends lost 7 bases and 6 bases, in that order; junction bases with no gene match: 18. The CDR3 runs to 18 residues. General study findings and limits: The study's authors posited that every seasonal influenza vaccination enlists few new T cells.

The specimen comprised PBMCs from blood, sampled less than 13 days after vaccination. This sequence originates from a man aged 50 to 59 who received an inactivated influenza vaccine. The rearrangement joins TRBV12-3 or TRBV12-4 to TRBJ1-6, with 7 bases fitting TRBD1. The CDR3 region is CASNPRDRSHPVNSPLHF. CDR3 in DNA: TGTGCCAGCAACCCCCGGGACAGATCACACCCTGTTAATTCACCCCTCCACTTT.